This passage covers 30 T cell receptor beta chains from one sample sequenced in a study of blood T cell repertoires in COVID-19. Profiling relied on immunoSEQ multiplex PCR, and the TCRdb table lists in-frame clones only, not all of them. The repertoire consists of roughly 120,000 clones, with 65% to 90% occurring once and the leading ten covering less than 8%. The source material was peripheral blood. The receptors originated from an elderly woman with active or convalescent COVID-19.

This clone has just a few counts. J is TRBJ2-7 and V is TRBV6-1; a possible D gene is TRBD2 (5 bases). The CDR3 has 13 amino acids. The V end was cut by 2 bases, the J end by 1 base, with 6 bases between. Germline CDR1 is MNHNS and CDR2 is SASEGT. The CDR3 protein is CASSERGSYEQYF. CDR3 nucleotide sequence: TGTGCCAGCAGTGAAAGAGGGTCCTACGAGCAGTACTTC.

The rearrangement links TRBV4-1 to TRBJ2-1, with 7 bases fitting TRBD2. V was pared by 0 bases and J by 0 bases, with 8 bases of the junction left unmatched. Germline V gene lookup returns CDR1 MGHRA and CDR2 YSYEKL. The CDR3 covers 18 residues. The CDR3 spells CASSQDGGGLSSYNEQFF. CDR3 in DNA: TGCGCCAGCAGCCAAGATGGGGGAGGGCTAAGCTCCTACAATGAGCAGTTCTTC.

The rearrangement links TRBV18 to TRBJ1-1; TRBD1 aligns across 7 bases. CDR1 is KGHSH, CDR2 LQKENI, per germline. After removal of 1 base from V and 4 bases from J, the junction contained 3 bases not matched to a gene. The CDR3 runs to 14 residues. The CDR3 loop is CASSPRAGGTEAFF. DNA for the CDR3: TGTGCCAGCTCACCACGGGCAGGGGGCACTGAAGCTTTCTTT.

The rearrangement links TRBV18 to TRBJ2-7; 11 nucleotides match TRBD1. This CDR3 region has 15 residues. CDR1 and CDR2 from the germline V gene are KGHSH and LQKENI. J was trimmed by 4 bases and V by 5 bases; bases with no gene match: 7. The CDR3 DNA follows: TGTGCCAGCTCATTTGGACAGGGGGCTAAATACGAGCAGTACTTC. Residues: CASSFGQGAKYEQYF. The variable domain in full, with the rest retrieved from reference TRBV18 and TRBJ2-7, is NAGVMQNPRHLVRRRGQEARLRCSPMKGHSHVYWYRQLPEEGLKFMVYLQKENIIDESGMPKERFSAEFPKEGPSILRIQQVVRGDSAAYFCASSFGQGAKYEQYFGPGTRLTVT.

The chain couples TRBV4-1 to TRBJ2-7, with D maybe TRBD1 (6 bases). The CDR3 covers 14 residues. CDR1 and CDR2 from the germline V gene are MGHRA and YSYEKL. V was clipped by 5 bases and J by 0 bases, with 11 bases between them. CDR3 loop: CASSDGRGSYEQYF. CDR3 bases: TGCGCCAGCAGCGACGGCAGGGGCTCCTACGAGCAGTACTTC.

This clone has only one observation. The rearrangement links TRBV28 to TRBJ1-4; D perhaps matches TRBD1 (6 bases). V was clipped by 5 bases and J by 6 bases, with 16 bases between them. The CDR3 contains 15 residues. The germline V gene has CDR1 MDHEN and CDR2 SYDVKM. CDR3 in amino acids: CASSPGTPGYEKLFF. CDR3 nucleotides: TGTGCCAGCAGTCCCGGGACACCGGGATATGAAAAACTGTTTTTT.

V is TRBV11-2 and J is TRBJ1-2, with TRBD1 as a possible D gene (5 bases). CDR1 is SGHAT and CDR2 is FQNNGV in the germline V gene. This CDR3 is 15 amino acids long. V was cut by 3 bases and J by 5 bases, with 16 bases left in between. In DNA form, the CDR3 reads TGTGCCAGCAGCTTTTTCCGGGACGGGGGATATGGCTACACCTTC. Translated, it gives CASSFFRDGGYGYTF.

The chain links TRBV2 to TRBJ1-4; the match to TRBD1 covers 7 bases. Germline V gene data show CDR1 as SNHLY and CDR2 as FYNNEI. With 4 bases clipped from V and 8 bases from J, the junction kept 10 bases outside the gene matches. CDR3 size: 15 residues. CDR3 sequence (DNA): TGTGCCAGCAGTGGACGACAGGGCTTGGGGGAAAAACTGTTTTTT. This sequence encodes CASSGRQGLGEKLFF.

J is TRBJ2-3 and V is TRBV4-1; 8 bases agree with TRBD1. The CDR3 is made up of 16 amino acids. Germline trimming cut 1 base from V and 5 bases from J; bases unmatched to any gene: 8. Germline CDR1 is MGHRA and CDR2 is YSYEKL. This CDR3 reads CASSQVGWTGLDTQYF. The CDR3 bases are TGCGCCAGCAGCCAAGTGGGGTGGACAGGGTTAGATACGCAGTATTTT.

The chain has TRBV28 and TRBJ2-1; 9 bases line up with TRBD2. CDR1 and CDR2 (germline): MDHEN, SYDVKM. The V segment lost 2 bases and the J segment 8 bases; nucleotides outside the gene matches: 7. The CDR3 extends over 15 amino acids. CDR3 sequence: CASSLAGGPFHEQFF. CDR3 DNA: TGTGCCAGCAGTTTAGCGGGAGGGCCGTTCCATGAGCAGTTCTTC.

This clone was seen only once. The rearrangement joins TRBV5-1 to TRBJ2-3; D gene uncertain. The CDR3 totals 15 residues. Trimming stripped 1 base from V and 2 bases from J, with 11 bases between. Germline V CDR1 and CDR2: SGHRS, YFSETQ. CDR3 sequence: CASSLSTEATDTQYF. The CDR3, as DNA: TGCGCCAGCAGCTTGAGTACAGAAGCCACAGATACGCAGTATTTT.

CDR3 sequence reads: CASSSRPRAGEQYF. In DNA, the CDR3 is TGCGCCAGCAGCTCCCGACCGCGGGCGGGGGAGCAGTACTTC. The chain combines TRBV5-1 with TRBJ2-7; TRBD2 is a possible D gene (6 bases). This CDR3 region has 14 residues. Trimming stripped 3 bases from V and 7 bases from J, with 17 bases between. Looked up from germline, CDR1 is SGHRS and CDR2 is YFSETQ.

This clone appeared many times. The chain carries TRBV4-1 and TRBJ2-2; 9 bases agree with TRBD2. V trimming: 4 bases; J trimming: 3 bases; junction bases outside the gene matches: 6. CDR1 is MGHRA, CDR2 YSYEKL, per germline. This CDR3 has 16 residues. The CDR3 spells CASSPPAGGDTGELFF. CDR3 coding DNA: TGCGCCAGCAGCCCGCCAGCGGGAGGCGACACCGGGGAGCTGTTTTTT.

The chain couples TRBV28 to TRBJ1-2, with 8 nucleotides matching TRBD1. The V segment lost 7 bases and the J segment 8 bases; nucleotides outside the gene matches: 12. Germline CDR1 is MDHEN and CDR2 is SYDVKM. CDR3 size: 14 residues. The CDR3 here is CASTSSDRVRGYTF. CDR3 coding DNA: TGTGCCAGCACCTCGTCGGACAGGGTTCGAGGCTACACCTTC.

The rearrangement uses TRBV7-2 and TRBJ2-7; perhaps TRBD2 as D (5 bases). This CDR3 region has 13 residues. Trimming stripped 8 bases from V and 2 bases from J, with 13 bases between. Germline V CDR1 and CDR2: SGHTA, FQGNSA. CDR3 region: CASGWTETYEQYF. In DNA form, the CDR3 reads TGTGCCAGCGGTTGGACTGAGACCTACGAGCAGTACTTC.

Concerning this clone: Germline is not matched at one junction end, which may reflect a read error. The gene calls are TRBV7-7 and TRBJ2-1; 12 nucleotides line up with TRBD2. CDR1 and CDR2 from the germline V gene are SSHAT and FNYEAQ (reference sequence). This CDR3 has 16 amino acids. The CDR3 bases are TGTGCTAGCAGCTCCCTGGGGACTAGCGGGTACAATGAGCAGTTCTTC. This sequence encodes CASSSLGTSGYNEQFF.

The CDR3 DNA is TGTGCCAGCAGCTTAGATTCAGGGAATCAGCCCCAGCATTTT. This codes for CASSLDSGNQPQHF. V and J are TRBV7-2 and TRBJ1-5; the D gene is possibly TRBD1 (5 bases). There are 14 residues in the CDR3. The germline CDR1 and CDR2 sequences are SGHTA and FQGNSA. With 1 base removed from V and 4 bases from J, the gap between germline ends came to 8 bases.

The V gene is TRBV7-8, the J gene TRBJ2-1, with TRBD1 identical over 8 bases. Trimming took 6 bases from V and 8 from J; bases not matched to a gene: 15. CDR1 and CDR2 (germline): SGHVS, FQNEAQ. CDR3 length: 16 residues. The CDR3 nucleotides read TGTGCCAGCAGTTACCGGGGACAGGTACAAGGTGATGAGCAGTTCTTC. Translating it yields CASSYRGQVQGDEQFF.

The chain carries TRBV3-1 (or the pseudogene TRBV3-2) and TRBJ2-3; D is ambiguous. Deletions cut 1 base from V and 0 bases from J, with 11 bases between. This CDR3 contains 16 residues. Germline CDR1 reads LGHDT; CDR2 reads YNNKEL (reference sequence). The chain's CDR3 is CASSQAAGTSTDTQYF. The CDR3 region has the DNA TGTGCCAGCAGCCAAGCGGCAGGAACTAGCACAGATACGCAGTATTTT.

The chain uses TRBV15 and TRBJ2-2; the match to TRBD1 covers 11 bases. The CDR3 has 18 residues. V was pared by 1 base and J by 3 bases, with 7 bases of the junction left unmatched. Germline loops: CDR1 LNHNV, CDR2 YYDKDF (reference sequence). The CDR3 nucleotides are TGTGCCACCAGCAGAGTCAGGACAGGGGGCCGTCACACCGGGGAGCTGTTTTTT. Its translation: CATSRVRTGGRHTGELFF.

The chain joins TRBV19 to TRBJ2-4, with 7 positions matching TRBD1. Germline V lookup: CDR1 LNHDA, CDR2 SQIVND (reference sequence). Losses at the gene ends were 2 bases for V and 4 bases for J; bases not matched to a gene: 5. The CDR3 has 15 amino acids. CDR3 in DNA: TGTGCCAGTAGTATATCTCGACAGGGTAAAAACATTCAGTACTTC. Translated: CASSISRQGKNIQYF. Full variable domain (rest looked up from reference TRBV19 and TRBJ2-4): DGGITQSPKYLFRKEGQNVTLSCEQNLNHDAMYWYRQDPGQGLRLIYYSQIVNDFQKGDIAEGYSVSREKKESFPLTVTSAQKNPTAFYLCASSISRQGKNIQYFGAGTRLSVL.

The chain carries TRBV5-4 and TRBJ2-1; D uncertain. V was pared by 3 bases and J by 0 bases, with 7 bases between. The CDR3 is 14 residues long. CDR1 is SGHNT and CDR2 is YYREEE in the germline V gene (reference sequence). In DNA form, the CDR3 reads TGTGCCAGCAGCTACAGTAGCTCCTACAATGAGCAGTTCTTC. It is translated as CASSYSSSYNEQFF.

V is TRBV7-9 and J is TRBJ2-7; TRBD1 matches at 10 bases. V lost 5 bases, J lost 6 bases, and 7 bases stayed unmatched. The CDR3 consists of 14 residues. The V gene's germline CDR1 is SEHNR and CDR2 FQNEAQ (reference sequence). The CDR3 loop reads CASSQGTGDLEQYF. The CDR3 coding sequence is TGTGCCAGCAGCCAAGGGACAGGGGACCTCGAGCAGTACTTC.

The chain couples TRBV5-1 to TRBJ2-7; a weak D match, TRBD2 (6 bases). The CDR3 runs to 14 residues. Germline CDR1 reads SGHRS; CDR2 reads YFSETQ. Deletions cut 4 bases from V and 3 bases from J, with 14 bases between. The CDR3: CASSRAGGDYEQYF. In DNA form, the CDR3 reads TGCGCCAGCAGCCGAGCCGGAGGGGACTACGAGCAGTACTTC.

The V and J genes are TRBV7-8 and TRBJ2-1, with D hard to call. Germline V gene data show CDR1 as SGHVS and CDR2 as FQNEAQ. The CDR3 has 15 residues. The V end was cut by 5 bases, the J end by 0 bases, with 11 bases between. CDR3 region: CASSPAMSSYNEQFF. As DNA, the CDR3 is TGTGCCAGCAGCCCAGCGATGAGCTCCTACAATGAGCAGTTCTTC.

Comment on this clone: One end of the junction fails to match germline, which may point to a read error. The chain links TRBV7-7 to TRBJ2-1, with TRBD2 identical over 14 bases. CDR3 size: 16 residues. Per the germline V gene, CDR1 is SSHAT and CDR2 is FNYEAQ (reference sequence). DNA of the CDR3: TGTGCTAGCAGCTTAAACCCGGGACTAGCGGGAGTTGAGCAGTTCTTC. Encoded protein: CASSLNPGLAGVEQFF.

This clone was seen a handful of times. J is TRBJ1-2 and V is TRBV7-3; tentative D call: TRBD1 (6 bases). The CDR3 is 16 amino acids. Germline CDR1 and CDR2: SGHTA and FQGTGA. V dropped 5 bases and J dropped 2 bases, with 18 bases sitting between them. This CDR3 is CASSAGSGTNNYGYTF. The CDR3 DNA is TGTGCCAGCAGCGCCGGATCCGGGACAAACAACTATGGCTACACCTTC.

Points on this clone: This sample also contains other DNA sequences that code for the same CDR3. The chain uses TRBV5-1 and TRBJ2-3, with 10 positions matching TRBD2. This CDR3 is built from 16 residues. Germline V lookup: CDR1 SGHRS, CDR2 YFSETQ. V lost 0 bases, J lost 0 bases, and 1 base stayed unmatched. In DNA, the CDR3 is TGCGCCAGCAGCTTGGTACTAGCGGGGAGCACAGATACGCAGTATTTT. Its translation: CASSLVLAGSTDTQYF.

V and J are TRBV7-3 and TRBJ2-7, with 9 bases aligning to TRBD1. The CDR3 is 14 residues long. The germline CDR1 and CDR2 sequences are SGHTA and FQGTGA. V shed 5 bases and J 2 bases; nucleotides not matched to a gene: 4. The CDR3 here is CASSRGQGTYEQYF. The CDR3 DNA reads as TGTGCCAGCAGCCGCGGACAGGGGACCTACGAGCAGTACTTC. The whole variable domain, remainder taken from reference TRBV7-3 and TRBJ2-7, is GAGVSQTPSNKVTEKGKYVELRCDPISGHTALYWYRQSLGQGPEFLIYFQGTGAADDSGLPNDRFFAVRPEGSVSTLKIQRTERGDSAVYLCASSRGQGTYEQYFGPGTRLTVT.

This clone was detected only a few times. The chain couples TRBV3-1 (or the pseudogene TRBV3-2) to TRBJ2-3; 7 nucleotides agree with TRBD2. With V trimmed by 1 base and J by 1 base, 2 bases remained unmatched. The CDR3 covers 15 residues. Germline CDR1 is LGHDT and CDR2 is YNNKEL (reference sequence). The CDR3 reads CASSQGEGGTDTQYF. The CDR3 DNA follows: TGTGCCAGCAGCCAAGGGGAGGGTGGCACAGATACGCAGTATTTT.